The 13 T cell receptor beta chains below were found in one sample sequenced in a study of T cells in localized non-small cell lung cancer (dated by TCRdb to the early 2020s). To prepare the library, the immunoSEQ multiplex PCR assay was applied. In TCRdb, the immuneACCESS table is reduced to in-frame sequences with V and J assigned. These tables do not hold every clone; where another copy was compared, an unresolved V gene accounts for under half, and the others remain unexplained. A total of tens of thousands of clones appear in this sample, roughly 88% of them only once. The ten largest clones add up to 15% to 20% of the sample. Sequences were derived from peripheral blood, sampled before any cancer treatment. Source of these receptors: a male donor aged 60 or older with stage III squamous cell lung carcinoma.

The CDR3 DNA reads TGTGCCAGCAGGCAGGGTGGTAATTCACCCCTCCACTTT. It is translated as CASRQGGNSPLHF. The chain employs TRBV6-5 and TRBJ1-6; possibly TRBD1 for D (5 bases). The V end lost 6 bases, the J end lost 6 bases, and 9 bases lay between the germline ends. Germline CDR1 is MNHEY and CDR2 is SVGAGI. This CDR3 comprises 13 residues.

V and J are TRBV19 and TRBJ2-7, with 8 bases matching TRBD1. This CDR3 spans 15 amino acids. Germline V gene data show CDR1 as LNHDA and CDR2 as SQIVND (reference sequence). Trimming at V came to 3 bases and at J to 5 bases, leaving 9 bases not matched to a gene. The CDR3 DNA reads TGTGCCAGTAGTATCCTGATGACAGGGGAGCACGAGCAGTACTTC. This translates into CASSILMTGEHEQYF. Looking up the rest from reference TRBV19 and TRBJ2-7 gives the full variable domain: DGGITQSPKYLFRKEGQNVTLSCEQNLNHDAMYWYRQDPGQGLRLIYYSQIVNDFQKGDIAEGYSVSREKKESFPLTVTSAQKNPTAFYLCASSILMTGEHEQYFGPGTRLTVT.

This chain connects TRBV5-6 to TRBJ1-2, with 7 positions matching TRBD1. Germline loops: CDR1 SGHDT, CDR2 YYEEEE. J lost 4 bases, V lost 4 bases, and 4 bases had no gene match. The CDR3 runs 13 residues. The CDR3 DNA reads TGTGCCAGCAGCCTGGGACAGTTCTATGGCTACACCTTC. Its protein is CASSLGQFYGYTF.

This clone was seen once. The chain is built from TRBV7-9 and TRBJ2-5; weak D call: TRBD1 (5 bases). Germline assignment: CDR1 SEHNR and CDR2 FQNEAQ (reference sequence). V lost 1 base and J 5 bases, leaving 14 bases between the germline ends. The CDR3 loop spans 15 amino acids. CDR3 sequence: CASSLEPGWSETQYF. CDR3 bases: TGTGCCAGCAGCTTAGAGCCAGGGTGGTCGGAGACCCAGTACTTC.

This clone appeared once. The same CDR3 can be traced to other DNA sequences in this sample. The J gene is TRBJ2-6, the V gene TRBV5-4; possible D gene TRBD1, 6 bases. Trimming cost V 2 bases and J 0 bases, with 6 bases left between them. CDR3 length equals 15 residues. In germline, CDR1 is SGHNT, CDR2 YYREEE (reference sequence). In DNA form, the CDR3 reads TGTGCCAGCAGCTTAGGGGGCTCTGGGGCCAACGTCCTGACTTTC. Residues: CASSLGGSGANVLTF.

The CDR3 loop reads CASSLRGLAGRNTGELFF. The CDR3 DNA follows: TGTGCCAGCAGCCTTCGGGGACTAGCGGGAAGGAACACCGGGGAGCTGTTTTTT. This rearrangement joins TRBV7-8 to TRBJ2-2; 13 bases match TRBD2. Germline CDR1 reads SGHVS; CDR2 reads FQNEAQ. The V gene end was trimmed by 5 bases and the J gene end by 1 base; junction bases not matched to a gene: 7. The CDR3 consists of 18 residues.

The rearrangement joins TRBV29-1 to TRBJ1-2; 8 bases are a match to TRBD1. The CDR3 is 14 residues long. Germline V lookup: CDR1 SQVTM, CDR2 ANQGSEA. V shed 8 bases, J shed 4 bases, and the junction held 12 bases outside the gene matches. The DNA of the CDR3 is TGCAGCATTGGGGGTTCAGGGGGCCTCTATGGCTACACCTTC. This gives the protein CSIGGSGGLYGYTF.

V and J are TRBV9 and TRBJ1-3; D unresolved. This CDR3 is 15 amino acids long. Germline loops: CDR1 SGDLS, CDR2 YYNGEE. With 4 bases removed from V and 0 bases from J, the gap between germline ends came to 11 bases. In DNA, the CDR3 is TGTGCCAGCAGCCCTCGACTCAGCTCTGGAAACACCATATATTTT. Translation gives CASSPRLSSGNTIYF. The entire variable domain, with the rest obtained from reference TRBV9 and TRBJ1-3, is as follows: DSGVTQTPKHLITATGQRVTLRCSPRSGDLSVYWYQQSLDQGLQFLIQYYNGEERAKGNILERFSAQQFPDLHSELNLSSLELGDSALYFCASSPRLSSGNTIYFGEGSWLTVV.

This clone has only a few counts. The chain joins TRBV7-2 to TRBJ2-2; 8 nucleotides match TRBD2. Germline CDR1 is SGHTA and CDR2 is FQGNSA. The length of the CDR3 is 14 residues. With 6 bases clipped from V and 6 bases from J, the junction kept 6 bases outside the gene matches. CDR3: CASRPGTSAGELFF. CDR3 sequence (DNA): TGTGCCAGCAGACCCGGGACTAGTGCCGGGGAGCTGTTTTTT.

The chain has TRBV11-3 and TRBJ1-1, with D maybe TRBD1 (6 bases). V lost 1 base and J 3 bases, leaving 6 bases between the germline ends. Germline V gene sequence: CDR1 SGHNT, CDR2 YENEEA. The CDR3 has 13 residues. In nucleotides, the CDR3 is TGTGCCAGCAGCTTAGCAGGGGACACTGAAGCTTTCTTT. Amino acids: CASSLAGDTEAFF.

A few counts support this clone. The rearrangement uses TRBV30 and TRBJ1-1, with TRBD1 identical over 7 bases. The CDR3 spans 14 residues. CDR1 GTSNPN and CDR2 SVGIG come from the germline V gene (reference sequence). V lost 0 bases and J lost 4; bases outside the gene matches: 5. The CDR3 loop is CAWSVQTGSTEAFF. CDR3 nucleotides: TGTGCCTGGAGTGTACAGACAGGGTCCACTGAAGCTTTCTTT. Together with reference TRBV30 and TRBJ1-1, the CDR3 gives the full variable domain: SQTIHQWPATLVQPVGSPLSLECTVEGTSNPNLYWYRQAAGRGLQLLFYSVGIGQISSEVPQNLSASRPQDRQFILSSKKLLLSDSGFYLCAWSVQTGSTEAFFGQGTRLTVV.

This sequence joins TRBV25-1 and TRBJ2-3; D gene uncertain. The CDR3 contains 11 residues. Looked up from germline, CDR1 is MGHDK and CDR2 is SYGVNS. Trimming stripped 4 bases from V and 6 bases from J, with 5 bases between. The CDR3 spells CASSGWDTQYF. Written as DNA, the CDR3 is TGTGCCAGCAGTGGGTGGGATACGCAGTATTTT.

The chain uses TRBV18 and TRBJ1-1; perhaps TRBD1 as D (5 bases). The CDR3 runs to 17 residues. V was cut by 1 base and J by 2 bases, with 17 bases left in between. Germline V CDR1 and CDR2: KGHSH, LQKENI. The CDR3 protein is CASSPRGVGGANTEAFF. The CDR3 DNA is TGTGCCAGCTCACCACGGGGGGTCGGAGGGGCCAACACTGAAGCTTTCTTT.